This T cell receptor beta chain comes out of a study of metastatic and nonmetastatic thyroid tumors. Study information: Comparison of repertoires was carried out across blood and tumor or nodule tissue from malignant and benign thyroid patients. Study-level results: Relative to benign nodules, malignant thyroid tumors were reportedly characterized by significantly elevated TCR beta diversity in blood and tumor.

Treatment of any kind had been given to no patient before thyroid surgery. Per the original methods: The authors used CDR3 differences across clinicopathological groups to build a distant-metastasis classifier for papillary thyroid cancer. TCRdb re-called the PCR reads with MiXCR. The V and J calls here are based on TCRdb, not the publication. This repertoire shows about 25,000 clones, under 25% found once; its top ten account for roughly a quarter. This clone was recorded many times. Its target is unknown. The sequenced sample was blood. The receptor was isolated from a male donor with papillary thyroid cancer or a benign thyroid nodule (not recorded which). Some clones in this sample may be carry-over from other donors' samples.

CDR3 protein: CASRQGGGYGYTF. CDR3 bases: TGTGCCAGCAGACAAGGGGGGGGGTATGGCTACACCTTC. This chain links TRBV27 with TRBJ1-2; TRBD1 is a possible D gene (6 bases). Per germline, CDR1 MNHEY and CDR2 SMNVEV (reference sequence). The CDR3 has 13 amino acids. Trimming left V 6 bases short and J 5 bases short, with 13 bases between.